The T cell receptor beta chain described here comes from a study of T cells in Graves' hyperthyroidism and ophthalmopathy (dated 2019 in TCRdb). A note on the overall study: Peripheral blood samples were taken at the time of initial diagnosis, prior to any treatment. An independent validation cohort of some 18 hyperthyroidism patients and about 15 patients who later progressed to ophthalmopathy tested prospective prediction of ophthalmopathy. In addition, the study compared T-cell repertoires in thyroid tissue and in blood from five to seven Graves' hyperthyroidism patients. The paper reports TCR Vbeta CDR3 sequencing of some 140 peripheral blood samples: under 45 ophthalmopathy, around 80 hyperthyroidism and around 17 progressor patients. The roughly 100 discovery patients were randomly divided into training and test sets at a 7:3 ratio. After sampling, hyperthyroidism patients received methimazole starting at 30 mg daily, and ophthalmopathy patients received high-dose intravenous methylprednisolone. To identify TCR V-J signatures that set the groups apart, the researchers used a discovery cohort of about a hundred patients, made up of 40 to 45 with Graves' ophthalmopathy and some 55 with stable Graves' hyperthyroidism. What the research found in general, with its limitations: In validation, the model predicted progression to ophthalmopathy a median of about 6 months before onset, with roughly 71% sensitivity and 72.22% specificity. No statistical method was used to fix the sample size in advance, and group allocation was not hidden from the investigators. Blood samples also contained most of the expanded thyroid clonotypes (frequency above 0.001), which suggests that blood repertoires may reflect thyroid immune responses. In cross-validation, a model built on a 13 V-J signature told ophthalmopathy apart from stable hyperthyroidism with 85% to 90% sensitivity and 81% to 82% specificity, and in testing the same model reached 80%/75%.

Stable Graves' hyperthyroidism was defined as no progression to ophthalmopathy during 18 months of follow-up. Hyperthyroidism patients were newly diagnosed, with disease duration under 2 months, and aged 18 to 65 years. Patients with uncontrolled infections, other autoimmune diseases, pregnancy or lactation were excluded. Clinical symptoms, serum thyroxine and TRAb, thyroid ultrasound, and orbital computed tomography formed the basis for the diagnoses. PBMCs were separated from 7.5 to 10 ml of fresh peripheral blood using Ficoll-Paque density gradient centrifugation. Total RNA was extracted with Trizol reagent, and quality was checked on an Agilent 2100 Bioanalyzer. This clonotype was counted many times. The antigen it recognizes is unknown. Per-base qualities were not stored, and no clone one base away is much larger. The TCR beta CDR3 regions were amplified from the RNA transcripts. The TCR CDR3 was subjected to a first round of RT-PCR using the HTBI primer set and the Qiagen OneStep RT-PCR kit. A second multiplex PCR round built the libraries, followed by size selection and purification. Libraries were sequenced paired-end with 100 bp reads on an Illumina HiSeq2000. On the authors' methods: SOAPnuke was used to process the raw data, removing reads that contained adapters or uncalled bases, had a mean Phred below 15, or lacked an exact match to the constant primer or identifier. COPE v1.2.5 was used to merge high-quality paired reads, and clonotypes were defined as unique nucleotide sequences. MiTCR v1.1 was used to align the clonotypes against IMGT TRBV, TRBD and TRBJ reference segments. Analysis was restricted to V-J combinations with a frequency above 0.0001, which covered roughly 99% of repertoires. A TCS score was defined as the ratio between F50 (clonal expansion) and ExV (chaos), using BLOSUM62-based TCRdist between CDR3 peptides within each V-J. Welch's t-statistics and random forest reduced fewer than 550 V-J features to roughly 13, which were used in a naive Bayes classifier (R e1071). In-frame beta chains were kept once TCRdb had trimmed the public reads at Q25 with fastp and called clones with MiXCR. Rows are combined by CDR3 protein, so each entry shows the most common genes and DNA. TCRdb's processing, not the authors' own work, is the source of the V and J calls. The sample records some 180,000 distinct CDR3 sequences, roughly a sixth of which are singletons. The biggest ten clones account for about 50% of the sample.

Unmatched junction bases come to 3, with V trimmed by 4 bases and J by 5 bases. CDR1 and CDR2 (WSHSY, SAAADI) derive from the germline V gene. Its CDR3 holds 13 amino acids, cysteine through phenylalanine. Only the CDR3 DNA is retained, 39 bases long and in frame from the first base. Sequenced material: blood. The rearranged segments are TRBV10-2 and TRBJ1-2; 8 nucleotides in the junction match TRBD1. The receptor was isolated from a woman aged 50 to 60 with Graves' hyperthyroidism. The sequenced DNA: TGCGCCAGCAGTGGGACAGGGTATTATGGCTACACCTTC. This yields the protein CASSGTGYYGYTF.